This TCR beta chain was identified during a study of blood T cell repertoires in COVID-19. At the level of the study: COVID-19 samples collected from the United States, Italy and Spain covered acute and convalescent phases. Sample material is recorded as cDNA or gDNA derived from T cells, B-cell-depleted T cells, or PBMCs.

During active infection, Seattle patients enrolled and were then monitored through disease. With 1 base clipped from V and 7 bases from J, the junction kept 6 bases outside the gene matches. Germline V CDR1 and CDR2: MGHRA, YSYEKL. This CDR3 has 14 residues. Clones were sequenced by immunoSEQ multiplex PCR, and TCRdb holds only the in-frame ones, with some missing. The sample yields some 200,000 clones, 81% seen once. The sample consisted of peripheral blood. The gene calls are TRBV4-1 and TRBJ2-5; TRBD2 matches at 7 bases. The TCR sequence derives from a woman aged 80 or over with COVID-19, enrolled during active disease. The CDR3 loop is CASSQGWGGRTQYF. CDR3 in DNA: TGCGCCAGCAGCCAAGGATGGGGGGGAAGGACCCAGTACTTC.